A single TCR beta chain is shown here with its context. This specimen comes from a study of T cells in Graves' hyperthyroidism and ophthalmopathy. What was amplified from RNA transcripts were TCR beta CDR3 regions. RT-PCR in the first round (using the HTBI primer set) targeted the TCR CDR3. TCRdb reprocessed the multiplex PCR reads via MiXCR and lists one record per CDR3 protein. The sample holds 490,000 or so distinct CDR3 sequences, just under 20% seen once. V was cut by 6 bases and J by 0 bases, with 12 bases left in between. The CDR3 has 15 amino acids. The V call is TRBV12-3 or TRBV12-4, the J call TRBJ2-1; possibly TRBD2 for D (6 bases). The sample consisted of blood. This clonotype originated in a man aged 35 to 55 with Graves' ophthalmopathy. The CDR3 sequence: CASRRLGHSYNEQFF. The DNA for the CDR3 is TGTGCCAGCAGGCGACTAGGACACTCCTACAATGAGCAGTTCTTC.